Presented here are 7 T cell receptor beta chains from one specimen sequenced in a study of blood T cell repertoires in COVID-19. Assay used: immunoSEQ multiplex PCR; TCRdb lists only in-frame clones, some missing. The repertoire consists of roughly 360,000 clones, with more than 75% occurring once and the leading ten covering approximately 1%. Sequencing input: PBMCs or T cells enriched from blood (not recorded which). These receptors were taken from a woman aged 25 to 39 with acute COVID-19.

A note on this clone: Other DNA sequences from this sample encode an identical CDR3 as well. This chain links TRBV5-1 with TRBJ1-3, with D unresolved. The CDR3 is made up of 14 amino acids. Germline CDR1 reads SGHRS; CDR2 reads YFSETQ. The germline V and J ends were trimmed by 0 bases and 2 bases, with 6 bases remaining between them. This CDR3 reads CASSLGQAGNTIYF. The CDR3 nucleotides read TGCGCCAGCAGCTTGGGTCAGGCTGGAAACACCATATATTTT.

This chain connects TRBV4-1 to TRBJ1-4; D is uncertain. V lost 4 bases and J 1 base, leaving 22 bases between the germline ends. Germline CDR1 MGHRA, CDR2 YSYEKL. The CDR3 is 19 residues long. CDR3 loop: CASSRPDVALPLTNEKLFF. As DNA, the CDR3 is TGCGCCAGCAGCCGCCCAGACGTAGCCCTCCCCCTAACTAATGAAAAACTGTTTTTT.

This clone has only one observation. The chain uses TRBV28 and TRBJ2-1; no reliable D call. The CDR3 runs 16 residues. In germline, CDR1 is MDHEN, CDR2 SYDVKM. V dropped 7 bases and J dropped 1 base, with 17 bases sitting between them. CDR3 nucleotides: TGTGCCAGCACCCGTCCCGAGTTGAGGTCCTACAATGAGCAGTTCTTC. This codes for CASTRPELRSYNEQFF.

This chain connects TRBV30 to TRBJ1-1; TRBD1 matches at 9 bases. This CDR3 has 13 residues. The germline CDR1 and CDR2 sequences are GTSNPN and SVGIG (reference sequence). J gave up 4 bases and V 4 bases, and 4 bases lay outside the gene matches. The CDR3 loop is CAWNRGPGTEAFF. CDR3 bases: TGTGCCTGGAACAGGGGGCCGGGCACTGAAGCTTTCTTT.

This clone was recorded only once. This chain uses TRBV19 with TRBJ2-7; 9 bases are shared with TRBD2. This CDR3 has 15 amino acids. V was pared by 6 bases and J by 0 bases, with 6 bases of the junction left unmatched. Germline V lookup: CDR1 LNHDA, CDR2 SQIVND (reference sequence). The CDR3 DNA follows: TGTGCCAGTAGAGCGGGACTAGCCGCCTCCTACGAGCAGTACTTC. It yields the protein CASRAGLAASYEQYF.

The chain couples TRBV19 to TRBJ2-3; 7 bases are a match to TRBD2. This CDR3 has 15 amino acids. With V trimmed by 5 bases and J by 4 bases, 9 bases remained unmatched. From germline, CDR1 is LNHDA and CDR2 SQIVND (reference sequence). The CDR3, as DNA: TGTGCCAGTAGTCCCGCGCGGGGGACCCCAGATACGCAGTATTTT. Residues: CASSPARGTPDTQYF.

J is TRBJ2-1 and V is TRBV6-2 or TRBV6-3; 9 bases are a match to TRBD1. Trimming removed 0 bases from V and 8 bases from J; junction bases left unmatched: 5. This CDR3 region has 15 residues. The germline CDR1 and CDR2 sequences are MNHEY and SVGEGT. The CDR3 loop is CASSYSGTGIYEQFF. The DNA of the CDR3 is TGTGCCAGCAGTTACTCGGGGACAGGGATTTATGAGCAGTTCTTC.